What follows are 10 T cell receptor beta chains derived from one specimen sequenced in a study of cytomegalovirus exposure and HLA in healthy donors. Only in-frame clones appear in the TCRdb table, and some are missing; sequencing was by immunoSEQ multiplex PCR. The data show 130,000 to 150,000 clones, approximately 90% seen once. Sequencing used PBMCs. Receptors originate from a man aged 18 to 29 in good health and CMV-seronegative.

The chain combines TRBV7-9 with TRBJ1-5, with 9 bases that match TRBD1. Unmatched junction bases numbered 4, after V lost 4 bases and J lost 3 bases. The CDR3 totals 15 residues. Germline V gives CDR1 SEHNR, CDR2 FQNEAQ (reference sequence). CDR3 DNA sequence: TGTGCCAGCAGCTCGGACAGGGGCCCCAATCAGCCCCAGCATTTT. Translating it yields CASSSDRGPNQPQHF.

The chain combines TRBV6-1 with TRBJ2-4, with D possibly TRBD1 on 5 matching bases. Trimming removed 10 bases from V and 0 bases from J, with 16 bases in between. Germline CDR1 is MNHNS and CDR2 is SASEGT. The CDR3 spans 15 residues. The CDR3 DNA follows: TGTGCCACCTTGACAGCGCCACGAGCCAAAAACATTCAGTACTTC. This sequence encodes CATLTAPRAKNIQYF.

V is TRBV6-6 and J is TRBJ2-1, with TRBD2 identical over 10 bases. V shed 7 bases, J shed 0 bases, and the junction held 6 bases outside the gene matches. Germline V gives CDR1 MNHNY, CDR2 SVGAGI (reference sequence). CDR3 length: 16 residues. The CDR3 here is CASKRTSGSSYNEQFF. The CDR3 nucleotides are TGTGCCAGCAAACGGACTAGCGGTAGCTCCTACAATGAGCAGTTCTTC.

V and J are TRBV27 and TRBJ1-2; 7 bases are shared with TRBD1. The CDR3 is 13 residues long. Germline-derived CDR1 and CDR2 are MNHEY and SMNVEV (reference sequence). With 3 bases clipped from V and 10 bases from J, the junction kept 8 bases outside the gene matches. CDR3 nucleotides: TGTGCCAGCAGTTTCCGAACAGGGGTTGACTACACCTTC. Residues: CASSFRTGVDYTF.

This clone was seen only a few times. CDR3 loop: CASSEGAGGYGYTF. CDR3 coding DNA: TGTGCCAGCAGCGAGGGGGCGGGAGGCTATGGCTACACCTTC. The gene calls are TRBV28 and TRBJ1-2; 7 bases line up with TRBD1. The CDR3 has 14 amino acids. CDR1 and CDR2 from the germline V gene are MDHEN and SYDVKM. V trimming: 6 bases; J trimming: 4 bases; junction bases outside the gene matches: 8.

CDR3 coding DNA: TGTGCCAGCAGTTACGCGGACAGCCTCACCTACGAGCAGTACTTC. This translates into CASSYADSLTYEQYF. V is TRBV6-6 and J is TRBJ2-7; maybe TRBD1 (6 bases). The CDR3 length is 15 residues. Trimming took off 2 bases at V and 2 bases at J, with 13 bases between the two ends. Germline CDR1 and CDR2: MNHNY and SVGAGI (reference sequence).

CDR3 DNA: TGTGCCAGCAGCGACAGGGATCAGCCCCAGCATTTT. Amino acid sequence: CASSDRDQPQHF. V is TRBV25-1 and J is TRBJ1-5; 7 bases line up with TRBD1. The CDR3 covers 12 residues. Per the germline V gene, CDR1 is MGHDK and CDR2 is SYGVNS. With 6 bases clipped from V and 5 bases from J, the junction kept 1 base outside the gene matches. The variable domain in full, completed from reference TRBV25-1 and TRBJ1-5, reads EADIYQTPRYLVIGTGKKITLECSQTMGHDKMYWYQQDPGMELHLIHYSYGVNSTEKGDLSSESTVSRIRTEHFPLTLESARPSHTSQYLCASSDRDQPQHFGDGTRLSIL.

The genes are TRBV5-1 and TRBJ2-4; 9 bases are a match to TRBD2. In germline, CDR1 is SGHRS, CDR2 YFSETQ. J was trimmed by 0 bases and V by 0 bases; bases with no gene match: 10. CDR3 length: 19 amino acids. The CDR3 DNA sequence: TGCGCCAGCAGCTTGGAACCTAGCGGGGCCCCTCGAGCCAAAAACATTCAGTACTTC. The encoded protein is CASSLEPSGAPRAKNIQYF.

This sequence joins TRBV14 and TRBJ2-7; D may be TRBD1 (6 bases). V shed 3 bases and J shed 3 bases, with 18 bases lying between them. Germline-derived CDR1 and CDR2 are SGHDN and FVKESK. The CDR3 consists of 16 residues. CDR3 bases: TGTGCCAGCAGCCATACCTATACAGGGAACGGCTACGAGCAGTACTTC. It specifies CASSHTYTGNGYEQYF.

The rearrangement uses TRBV6-5 and TRBJ1-1, with 12 bases that match TRBD1. The germline V gene has CDR1 MNHEY and CDR2 SVGAGI. CDR3 length: 15 amino acids. The J segment lost 4 bases and the V segment lost 7 bases, leaving 7 bases of the junction unmatched. The chain's CDR3 is CASMIGTGGFTEAFF. The CDR3 DNA reads as TGTGCCAGCATGATCGGGACAGGGGGCTTCACTGAAGCTTTCTTT.